One and the same sample provided the 19 T cell receptor beta chains below, sequenced in a study of blood T cell repertoires in COVID-19. Only in-frame clones appear in the TCRdb table, and some are missing; sequencing was by immunoSEQ multiplex PCR. The repertoire holds about 180,000 clones, with about nine tenths as singletons. Material: PBMCs or T cells enriched from blood (not recorded which). These receptor sequences come from a woman younger than 30 who had recovered from COVID-19.

J is TRBJ2-1 and V is TRBV7-8; TRBD1 matches 10 bases. Germline-derived CDR1 and CDR2 are SGHVS and FQNEAQ. The CDR3 runs to 14 residues. The V and J ends lost 5 bases and 8 bases, in that order; junction bases with no gene match: 6. CDR3 sequence (DNA): TGTGCCAGCAGCAGGGGGACAGGGGCAGATGAGCAGTTCTTC. Translation gives CASSRGTGADEQFF.

This clone has a handful of counts. The chain combines TRBV14 with TRBJ2-1, with 13 bases lining up with TRBD2. V trimming: 3 bases; J trimming: 10 bases; junction bases outside the gene matches: 6. Germline values: CDR1 SGHDN, CDR2 FVKESK. CDR3 size: 15 residues. Written as DNA, the CDR3 is TGTGCCAGCAGCCAGGGACTAGCGGGACCGGAGGAGCAGTTCTTC. This sequence encodes CASSQGLAGPEEQFF.

This chain uses TRBV11-1 with TRBJ1-1; 10 bases align to TRBD1. This CDR3 spans 16 amino acids. Germline CDR1 is SGHAT and CDR2 is FQDESV (reference sequence). The ends lost 3 bases at V and 3 bases at J; junction bases unmatched: 7. DNA of the CDR3: TGTGCCAGCAGCTTCACGACAGGGGGCTCGGACACTGAAGCTTTCTTT. Its translation: CASSFTTGGSDTEAFF.

This clone has a handful of counts. The chain joins TRBV5-4 to TRBJ2-7, with 8 bases matching TRBD2. The junction had 11 bases not matched to a gene; V was cut back by 4 bases and J by 5 bases. CDR3 length equals 15 residues. Germline V gene sequence: CDR1 SGHNT, CDR2 YYREEE (reference sequence). CDR3 DNA: TGTGCCAGCAGCCCACCGGGACTAGGTTCGCACGAGCAGTACTTC. Translated, it gives CASSPPGLGSHEQYF.

The CDR3 region has the DNA TGTGCCATCAGTGAGTCGGCTAGCGGGACATCCTACAATGAGCAGTTCTTC. Protein product: CAISESASGTSYNEQFF. The chain carries TRBV10-3 and TRBJ2-1; TRBD2 matches 9 bases. J lost 1 base, V lost 0 bases, and 4 bases had no gene match. The CDR3 extends over 17 amino acids. CDR1 is ENHRY, CDR2 SYGVKD, per germline.

This chain joins TRBV3-1 (or the pseudogene TRBV3-2) and TRBJ2-1, with 9 bases lining up with TRBD2. With 5 bases clipped from V and 4 bases from J, the junction kept 6 bases outside the gene matches. Germline values: CDR1 LGHDT, CDR2 YNNKEL (reference sequence). This CDR3 contains 15 residues. The CDR3 spells CASSRASGIYNEQFF. CDR3 DNA sequence: TGTGCCAGCAGCAGGGCTAGCGGGATATACAATGAGCAGTTCTTC.

This rearrangement joins TRBV6-2 or TRBV6-3 to TRBJ2-1, with D tentatively TRBD2 (5 bases). Germline-derived CDR1 and CDR2 are MNHEY and SVGEGT. The V end was cut by 0 bases, the J end by 0 bases, with 12 bases between. There are 17 residues in the CDR3. CDR3 coding DNA: TGTGCCAGCAGTTACTCCTCAGCGGATAGCTCCTACAATGAGCAGTTCTTC. Translation: CASSYSSADSSYNEQFF.

V usage is TRBV7-2 and J usage is TRBJ2-1; D not certain. Per the germline V gene, CDR1 is SGHTA and CDR2 is FQGNSA. CDR3 length equals 14 residues. V was pared by 5 bases and J by 5 bases, with 13 bases between. The CDR3 sequence: CASSVVSRDNEQFF. The CDR3 nucleotides are TGTGCCAGCAGCGTAGTTTCACGGGACAATGAGCAGTTCTTC.

This chain connects TRBV4-3 to TRBJ1-4; D unresolved. The CDR3 extends over 14 amino acids. Trimming left V 0 bases short and J 7 bases short, with 9 bases between. Germline assignment: CDR1 LGHNA and CDR2 YSLEER. As DNA, the CDR3 is TGCGCCAGCAGCCAAGAGGTAGTCGGTGAAAAACTGTTTTTT. Translating it yields CASSQEVVGEKLFF.

The J gene is TRBJ2-1, the V gene TRBV29-1; D not resolved. The CDR3 runs to 14 residues. V was shortened by 3 bases and J by 5 bases, with 14 bases between the two germline ends. CDR1 is SQVTM and CDR2 is ANQGSEA in the germline V gene. The CDR3 protein is CSVEVPGWDNEQFF. The DNA of the CDR3 is TGCAGCGTTGAGGTACCAGGATGGGACAATGAGCAGTTCTTC.

The chain employs TRBV5-1 and TRBJ2-3; 8 positions match TRBD1. Germline V gene data show CDR1 as SGHRS and CDR2 as YFSETQ. The CDR3 length is 16 residues. The V and J ends lost 2 bases and 2 bases, in that order; junction bases with no gene match: 7. The CDR3 nucleotides read TGCGCCAGCAGCTTAACCGGGACAGGAGCCACAGATACGCAGTATTTT. It codes for CASSLTGTGATDTQYF.

The rearrangement joins TRBV7-3 to TRBJ2-1, with D perhaps matching TRBD2 (6 bases). In germline, CDR1 is SGHTA, CDR2 FQGTGA. The CDR3 is 15 amino acids. Trimming shortened V by 5 bases and J by 1 base, and 12 bases separated the two germline ends. The CDR3 loop is CASSVRDASYNEQFF. The CDR3 DNA is TGTGCCAGCAGCGTGCGGGACGCTTCCTACAATGAGCAGTTCTTC.

This chain uses TRBV5-4 with TRBJ2-7; 10 nucleotides match TRBD2. With V trimmed by 5 bases and J by 4 bases, 6 bases remained unmatched. The germline V gene has CDR1 SGHNT and CDR2 YYREEE (reference sequence). CDR3 length: 14 residues. The CDR3 coding sequence is TGTGCCAGCAGTGCTAGCGGGAGCTGGTACGAGCAGTACTTC. It yields the protein CASSASGSWYEQYF.

The chain has TRBV28 and TRBJ1-1; a weak D match, TRBD1 (6 bases). V shed 5 bases and J shed 9 bases, with 13 bases lying between them. Germline assignment: CDR1 MDHEN and CDR2 SYDVKM. The CDR3 is made up of 12 amino acids. CDR3 in DNA: TGTGCCAGCAGTAACAGGGACGCTAAAGCTTTCTTT. It yields the protein CASSNRDAKAFF.

The chain joins TRBV4-2 to TRBJ1-4; D ambiguous. Germline V gene lookup returns CDR1 LGHNA and CDR2 YNFKEQ. The length of the CDR3 is 13 residues. The ends were cut back, 4 bases at V and 7 bases at J, with 10 bases in the middle. The CDR3: CASSRGVGEKLFF. As DNA, the CDR3 is TGTGCCAGCAGCCGCGGGGTGGGTGAAAAACTGTTTTTT.

The chain carries TRBV18 and TRBJ2-2, with unresolved D. Germline values: CDR1 KGHSH, CDR2 LQKENI. Trimming shortened V by 3 bases and J by 6 bases, and 11 bases separated the two germline ends. CDR3 length: 14 residues. This chain's CDR3 is CASSPNEMSGELFF. CDR3 DNA: TGTGCCAGCTCACCTAACGAGATGTCCGGGGAGCTGTTTTTT.

V gene TRBV5-1 combines with J gene TRBJ2-1, with D maybe TRBD1 (5 bases). Trimming took 5 bases from V and 5 from J, leaving 11 bases between them. The CDR3 is 13 amino acids. Germline CDR1 SGHRS, CDR2 YFSETQ. The DNA for the CDR3 is TGCGCCAGCAGTTCCGACAGAGACAATGAGCAGTTCTTC. The encoded protein is CASSSDRDNEQFF.

V and J are TRBV6-5 and TRBJ1-5; 11 bases fit TRBD1. The germline V gene encodes CDR1 MNHEY and CDR2 SVGAGI. The CDR3 totals 14 residues. Trimming at V came to 7 bases and at J to 7 bases, leaving 6 bases not matched to a gene. CDR3 coding DNA: TGTGCCAGCAAGGCCGGGACAGGGGGGCAGCCCCAGCATTTT. Encoded protein: CASKAGTGGQPQHF.

This chain uses TRBV7-9 with TRBJ1-5, with TRBD1 as a possible D gene (5 bases). Germline V CDR1 and CDR2: SEHNR, FQNEAQ (reference sequence). V lost 4 bases, J lost 8 bases, and 24 bases lay in between. This CDR3 comprises 17 residues. The CDR3: CASSSNRTPGSSEPQHF. DNA for the CDR3: TGTGCCAGCAGCTCCAACCGAACCCCAGGGTCATCAGAGCCCCAGCATTTT.